This record covers a single TCR beta chain. Its antigen specificity is not known. Per-base quality was not reported, and no clone a single base away is much larger than it. The CDR3 numbers 14 residues from cysteine through phenylalanine. Just the 42-base CDR3 DNA is kept, in frame starting at base 1. V and J are trimmed by 3 bases and 5 bases, and the gene matches miss 3 bases of the junction. From the germline V gene, CDR1 is SGDLS and CDR2 is YYNGEE. The entry originates in a study of blood T cell repertoires in COVID-19 (dated by TCRdb to between 2020 and 2021). In terms of the full investigation: Samples covering the acute and convalescent phases of COVID-19 were provided by collaborators in the United States, Italy and Spain. The material from the prospective study consisted of cDNA or gDNA derived from T cells, B-cell-depleted T cells, or PBMCs. Where available, HLA class I and class II types were taken from metadata supplied by the sample provider and were not determined by assay-based typing. Samples came from the ongoing ImmuneRACE study (first 160 participants) plus 1,254 subjects from 6 global collaborators. Deeply sampled blood TCRbeta repertoires from subjects exposed to, actively infected with, or recovered from COVID-19 were included in the dataset. Sample metadata almost always included a de-identified subject ID, COVID-19 status, age in years and sex. The repertoires were released in a freely available public database meant as a resource for research on the immune response to SARS-CoV-2. Here is what the overall study found, with its caveats: The quantity of clinical and demographic metadata differed by source and by participant and was supplied without curation.

Another Seattle source contributed samples from volunteer blood donors who had recovered from COVID-19. The collaborating institutions used their own protocols to collect whole blood in K2EDTA tubes. Collaborator samples were shipped for TCRbeta analysis as frozen whole blood, isolated PBMCs, or DNA extracted from either sample type. TCRbeta CDR3 regions were amplified from genomic DNA by means of the immunoSEQ Assay, a bias-controlled multiplex PCR. On the authors' methods: Within the assay, amplification of reference gene primers was used to estimate how many nucleated cells each sample contained. Sequence reads were collapsed and filtered to measure the absolute abundance of every unique TCRbeta CDR3 rearrangement. For each sample, productive Simpson clonality was calculated as the square root of Simpson's diversity index across productive rearrangements. In TCRdb, the immuneACCESS table is reduced to in-frame sequences with V and J assigned. These tables do not hold every clone; where another copy was compared, an unresolved V gene accounts for under half, and the others remain unexplained. The DNA gave D and trimming, while V, J and clone size come from that table. The sample has 250,000 to 350,000 clones on record, about nine tenths of them singletons. The ten biggest clones cover roughly 2% of the sample.

The source is a woman in her fifties or sixties who had recovered from COVID-19. Material: peripheral blood. The rearranged segments are TRBV9 and TRBJ1-1; TRBD1 agrees with 11 junctional bases. The bases are TGTGCCAGCAGCGCGGGGACAGGGGGTACTGAAGCTTTCTTT. It codes for CASSAGTGGTEAFF.